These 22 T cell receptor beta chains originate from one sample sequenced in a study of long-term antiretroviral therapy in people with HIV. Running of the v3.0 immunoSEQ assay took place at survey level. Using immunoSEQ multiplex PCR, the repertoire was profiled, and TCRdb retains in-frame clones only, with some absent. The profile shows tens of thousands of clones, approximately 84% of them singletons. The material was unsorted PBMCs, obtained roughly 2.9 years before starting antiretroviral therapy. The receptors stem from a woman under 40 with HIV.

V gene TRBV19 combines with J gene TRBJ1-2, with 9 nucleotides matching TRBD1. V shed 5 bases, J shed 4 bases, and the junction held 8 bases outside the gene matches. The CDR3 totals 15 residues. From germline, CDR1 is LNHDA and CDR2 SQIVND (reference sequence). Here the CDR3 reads CASSPNRGQGYGYTF. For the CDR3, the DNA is TGTGCCAGTAGTCCTAACAGGGGGCAGGGCTATGGCTACACCTTC.

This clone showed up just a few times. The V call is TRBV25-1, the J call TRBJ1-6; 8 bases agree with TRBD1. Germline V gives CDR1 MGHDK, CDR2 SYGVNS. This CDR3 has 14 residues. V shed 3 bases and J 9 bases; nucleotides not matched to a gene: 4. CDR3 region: CASSEDRVSSPLHF. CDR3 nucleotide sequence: TGTGCCAGCAGTGAGGACAGGGTTAGTTCACCCCTCCACTTT. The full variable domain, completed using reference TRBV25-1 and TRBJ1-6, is EADIYQTPRYLVIGTGKKITLECSQTMGHDKMYWYQQDPGMELHLIHYSYGVNSTEKGDLSSESTVSRIRTEHFPLTLESARPSHTSQYLCASSEDRVSSPLHFGNGTRLTVT.

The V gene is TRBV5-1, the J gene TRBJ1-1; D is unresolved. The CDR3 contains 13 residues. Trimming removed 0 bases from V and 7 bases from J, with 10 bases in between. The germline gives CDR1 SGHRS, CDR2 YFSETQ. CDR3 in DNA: TGCGCCAGCAGCTTGGCCGAGGGCCTTGAAGCTTTCTTT. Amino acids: CASSLAEGLEAFF.

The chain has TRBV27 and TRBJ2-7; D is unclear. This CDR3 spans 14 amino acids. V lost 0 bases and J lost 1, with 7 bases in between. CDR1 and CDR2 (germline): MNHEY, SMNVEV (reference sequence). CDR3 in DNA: TGTGCCAGCAGTTTATCGGGCAGATCCTACGAGCAGTACGTC. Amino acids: CASSLSGRSYEQYV.

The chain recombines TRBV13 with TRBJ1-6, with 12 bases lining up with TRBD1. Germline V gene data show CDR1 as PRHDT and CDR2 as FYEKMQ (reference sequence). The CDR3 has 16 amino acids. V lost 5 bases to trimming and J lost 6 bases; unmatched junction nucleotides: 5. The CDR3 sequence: CASSHGTGGSNSPLHF. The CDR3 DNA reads TGTGCCAGCAGCCACGGGACAGGGGGCTCTAATTCACCCCTCCACTTT.

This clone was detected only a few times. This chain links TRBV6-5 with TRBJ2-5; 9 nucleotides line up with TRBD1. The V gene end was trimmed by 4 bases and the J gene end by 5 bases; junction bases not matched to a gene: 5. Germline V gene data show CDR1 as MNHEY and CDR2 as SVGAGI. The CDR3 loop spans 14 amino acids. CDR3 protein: CASSSHRGRETQYF. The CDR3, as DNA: TGTGCCAGCAGTTCCCACAGGGGGCGGGAGACCCAGTACTTC.

CDR3 sequence: CASRDRGFAEAFF. CDR3 sequence (DNA): TGTGCCAGCCGCGACAGGGGTTTCGCTGAAGCTTTCTTT. V usage is TRBV19 and J usage is TRBJ1-1; 8 bases are shared with TRBD1. There are 13 residues in the CDR3. V lost 9 bases to trimming and J lost 6 bases; unmatched junction nucleotides: 9. The germline gives CDR1 LNHDA, CDR2 SQIVND (reference sequence).

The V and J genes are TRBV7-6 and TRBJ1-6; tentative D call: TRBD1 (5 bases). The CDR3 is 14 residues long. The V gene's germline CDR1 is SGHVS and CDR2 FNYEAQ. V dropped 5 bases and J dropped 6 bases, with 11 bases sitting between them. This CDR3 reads CASSGTAGNSPLHF. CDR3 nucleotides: TGTGCCAGCAGCGGGACGGCCGGTAATTCACCCCTCCACTTT.

The CDR3 region is CASSFGTNNEQFF. The CDR3 DNA sequence: TGTGCCAGCAGCTTCGGGACTAACAATGAGCAGTTCTTC. The rearrangement uses TRBV7-2 and TRBJ2-1; 7 positions agree with TRBD2. From germline, CDR1 is SGHTA and CDR2 FQGNSA. The CDR3 loop spans 13 amino acids. The ends lost 3 bases at V and 5 bases at J; junction bases unmatched: 1. Together with reference TRBV7-2 and TRBJ2-1, the CDR3 gives the full variable domain: GAGVSQSPSNKVTEKGKDVELRCDPISGHTALYWYRQSLGQGLEFLIYFQGNSAPDKSGLPSDRFSAERTGGSVSTLTIQRTQQEDSAVYLCASSFGTNNEQFFGPGTRLTVL.

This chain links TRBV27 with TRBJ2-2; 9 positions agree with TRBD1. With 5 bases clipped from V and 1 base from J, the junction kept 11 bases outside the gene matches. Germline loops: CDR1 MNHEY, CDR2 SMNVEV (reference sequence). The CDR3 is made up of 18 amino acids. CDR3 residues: CASSLTYGQGRNTGELFF. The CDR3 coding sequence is TGTGCCAGCAGTCTCACCTACGGACAGGGGAGGAACACCGGGGAGCTGTTTTTT.

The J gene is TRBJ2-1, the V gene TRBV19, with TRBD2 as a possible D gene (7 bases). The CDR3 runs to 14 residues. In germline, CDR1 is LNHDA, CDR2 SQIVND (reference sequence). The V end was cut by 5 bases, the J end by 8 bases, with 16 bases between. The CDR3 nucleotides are TGTGCCAGTAGTGTTATTAAGGGGGGGGATGAGCAGTTCTTC. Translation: CASSVIKGGDEQFF.

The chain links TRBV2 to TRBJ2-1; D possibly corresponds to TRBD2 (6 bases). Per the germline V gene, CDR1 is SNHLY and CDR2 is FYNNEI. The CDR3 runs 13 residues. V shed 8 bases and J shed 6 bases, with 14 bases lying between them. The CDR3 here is CASVEGSSNEQFF. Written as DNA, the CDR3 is TGTGCCAGCGTGGAGGGTTCGAGCAATGAGCAGTTCTTC. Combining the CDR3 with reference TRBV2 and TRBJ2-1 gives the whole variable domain EPEVTQTPSHQVTQMGQEVILRCVPISNHLYFYWYRQILGQKVEFLVSFYNNEISEKSEIFDDQFSVERPDGSNFTLKIRSTKLEDSAMYFCASVEGSSNEQFFGPGTRLTVL.

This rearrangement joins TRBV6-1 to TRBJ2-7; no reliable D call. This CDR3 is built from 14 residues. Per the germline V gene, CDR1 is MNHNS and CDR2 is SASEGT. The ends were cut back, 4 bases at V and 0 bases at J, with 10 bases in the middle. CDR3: CASSGIGPSYEQYV. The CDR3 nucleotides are TGTGCCAGCAGTGGGATAGGGCCCTCCTACGAGCAGTACGTC.

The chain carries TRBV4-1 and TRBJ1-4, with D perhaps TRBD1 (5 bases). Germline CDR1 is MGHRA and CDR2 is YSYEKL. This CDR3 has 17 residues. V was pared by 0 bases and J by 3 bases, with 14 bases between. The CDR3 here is CASSQDAGRGANEKLFF. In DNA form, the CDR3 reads TGCGCCAGCAGCCAAGATGCAGGGAGGGGAGCTAATGAAAAACTGTTTTTT.

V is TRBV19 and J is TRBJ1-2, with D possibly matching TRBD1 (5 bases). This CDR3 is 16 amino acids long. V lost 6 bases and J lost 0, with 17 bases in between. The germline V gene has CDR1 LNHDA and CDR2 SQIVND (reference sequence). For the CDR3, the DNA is TGTGCCAGTAGCCCTCCTCGGGACTTCACTAACTATGGCTACACCTTC. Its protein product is CASSPPRDFTNYGYTF.

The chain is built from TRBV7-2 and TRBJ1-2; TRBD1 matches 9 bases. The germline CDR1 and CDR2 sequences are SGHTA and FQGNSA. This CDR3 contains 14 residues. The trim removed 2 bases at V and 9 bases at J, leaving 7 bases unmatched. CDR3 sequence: CASSLFGTGTSYTF. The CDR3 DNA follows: TGTGCCAGCAGCTTATTTGGGACAGGGACTAGCTACACCTTC.

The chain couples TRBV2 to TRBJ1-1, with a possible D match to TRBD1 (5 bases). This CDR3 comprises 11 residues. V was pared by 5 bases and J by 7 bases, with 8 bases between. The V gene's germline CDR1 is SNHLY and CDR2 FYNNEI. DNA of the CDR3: TGTGCCAGCAGTCTTGACAGTGAAGCTTTCTTT. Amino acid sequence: CASSLDSEAFF.

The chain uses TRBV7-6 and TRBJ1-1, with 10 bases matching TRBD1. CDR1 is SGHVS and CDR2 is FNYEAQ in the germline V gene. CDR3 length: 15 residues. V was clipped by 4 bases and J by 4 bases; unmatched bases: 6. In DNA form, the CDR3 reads TGTGCCAGCAGCTCCCGGACAGGGGGATCCACTGAAGCTTTCTTT. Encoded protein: CASSSRTGGSTEAFF.

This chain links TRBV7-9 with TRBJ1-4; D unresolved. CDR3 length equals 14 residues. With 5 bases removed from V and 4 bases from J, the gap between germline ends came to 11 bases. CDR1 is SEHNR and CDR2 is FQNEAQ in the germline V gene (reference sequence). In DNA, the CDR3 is TGTGCCAGCAGCCCTGGACCTCATAATGAAAAACTGTTTTTT. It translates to CASSPGPHNEKLFF.

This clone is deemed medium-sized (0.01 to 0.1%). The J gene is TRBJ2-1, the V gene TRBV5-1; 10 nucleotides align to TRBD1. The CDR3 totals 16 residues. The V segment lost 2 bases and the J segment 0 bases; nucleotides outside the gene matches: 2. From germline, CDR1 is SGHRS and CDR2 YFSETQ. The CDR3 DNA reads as TGCGCCAGCAGCTTTGGGGACAGGGGCTCCTACAATGAGCAGTTCTTC. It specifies CASSFGDRGSYNEQFF.

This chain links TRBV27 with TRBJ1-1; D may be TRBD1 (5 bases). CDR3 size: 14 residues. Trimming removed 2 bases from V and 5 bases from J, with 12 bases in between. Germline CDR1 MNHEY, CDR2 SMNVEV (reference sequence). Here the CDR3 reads CASSLGSGLTEAFF. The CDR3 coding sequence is TGTGCCAGCAGTTTAGGCTCAGGGCTTACTGAAGCTTTCTTT.

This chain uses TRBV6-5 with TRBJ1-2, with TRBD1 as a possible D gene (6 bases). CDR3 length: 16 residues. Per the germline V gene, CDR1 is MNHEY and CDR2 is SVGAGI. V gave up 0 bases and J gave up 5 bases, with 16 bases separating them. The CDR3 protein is CASSYSGSYQGYGYTF. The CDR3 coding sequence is TGTGCCAGCAGTTACTCGGGGTCCTATCAGGGGTATGGCTACACCTTC.